These 2 T cell receptor beta chains originate from one sample sequenced in a study of T cells in Graves' hyperthyroidism and ophthalmopathy. RNA transcripts provided the source from which TCR beta CDR3 regions were amplified. Initially, a first-round RT-PCR of the TCR CDR3 employed the HTBI primer set. TCRdb analysed the multiplex PCR reads with MiXCR anew, one entry per CDR3 protein. The repertoire holds hundreds of thousands of distinct CDR3 sequences, around 24% seen once, with about 10% in the top ten. Input material: blood. All receptors derive from a young woman with Graves' ophthalmopathy.

This clonotype was observed many times. The CDR3 is CASSQKGEAFF. The CDR3 DNA reads TGCGCCAGCAGCCAAAAGGGTGAAGCTTTCTTT. V usage is TRBV4-1 and J usage is TRBJ1-1; D uncertain. Trimming removed 2 bases from V and 7 bases from J, with 5 bases in between. CDR1 is MGHRA and CDR2 is YSYEKL in the germline V gene. The CDR3 length is 11 residues.

This clonotype was recorded at least ten times. V usage is TRBV28 and J usage is TRBJ1-5; 7 bases agree with TRBD1. The trim removed 7 bases at V and 5 bases at J, leaving 14 bases unmatched. This CDR3 spans 16 amino acids. Germline V gene sequence: CDR1 MDHEN, CDR2 SYDVKM. The CDR3 spells CASTAQGEYWHQPQHF. CDR3 coding DNA: TGTGCCAGCACGGCTCAGGGGGAATATTGGCATCAGCCCCAGCATTTT.